The entry that follows covers one T cell receptor (beta chain) sequence. Its target is unknown. The authors extracted at least 6 micrograms of total RNA per sample. These data originate in a study of blood T cells in healthy people across ages. Regarding the study as a whole: With age, beta diversity per million T cells declined roughly linearly, significantly by 40 to 50.

V dropped 0 bases and J dropped 1 base, with 18 bases sitting between them. Germline CDR1 MNHEY, CDR2 SVGAGI. The CDR3 extends over 18 amino acids. It was with a sample-barcoded 5' primer and a J-beta primer mix that a second PCR of about 6 to 12 cycles was run. TCRdb re-called the 5' RACE reads through MiXCR, storing one row per CDR3 protein. Of about 640,000 distinct CDR3 sequences in the sample, approximately 59% were seen once. This TCR came from a man in his fifties or sixties in good health. The specimen sequenced was blood. The chain joins TRBV6-5 to TRBJ2-5; D gene uncertain. CDR3 residues: CASSYSSNQRALQETQYF. In nucleotides, the CDR3 is TGTGCCAGCAGTTACTCTTCGAACCAACGGGCCCTCCAAGAGACCCAGTACTTC.